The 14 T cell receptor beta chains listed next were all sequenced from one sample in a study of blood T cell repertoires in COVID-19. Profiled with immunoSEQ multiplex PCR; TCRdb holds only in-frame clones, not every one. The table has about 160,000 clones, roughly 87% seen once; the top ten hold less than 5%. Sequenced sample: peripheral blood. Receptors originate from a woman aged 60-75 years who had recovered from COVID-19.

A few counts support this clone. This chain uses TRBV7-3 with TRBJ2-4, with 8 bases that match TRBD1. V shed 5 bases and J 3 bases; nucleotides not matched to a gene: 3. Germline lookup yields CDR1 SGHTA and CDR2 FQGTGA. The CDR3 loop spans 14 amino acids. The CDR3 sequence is CASSPGGGKNIQYF. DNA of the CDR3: TGTGCCAGCAGCCCAGGGGGCGGCAAAAACATTCAGTACTTC. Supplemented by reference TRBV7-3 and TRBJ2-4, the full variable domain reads GAGVSQTPSNKVTEKGKYVELRCDPISGHTALYWYRQSLGQGPEFLIYFQGTGAADDSGLPNDRFFAVRPEGSVSTLKIQRTERGDSAVYLCASSPGGGKNIQYFGAGTRLSVL.

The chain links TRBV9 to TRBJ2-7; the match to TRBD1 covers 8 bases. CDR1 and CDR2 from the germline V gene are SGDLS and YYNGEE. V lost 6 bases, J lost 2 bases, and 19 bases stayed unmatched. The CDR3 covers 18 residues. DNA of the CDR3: TGTGCCAGCACCTTTCTAGACAGGGGCCGTAGTGTAACCTACGAGCAGTACTTC. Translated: CASTFLDRGRSVTYEQYF. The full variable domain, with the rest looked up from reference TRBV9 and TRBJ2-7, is DSGVTQTPKHLITATGQRVTLRCSPRSGDLSVYWYQQSLDQGLQFLIQYYNGEERAKGNILERFSAQQFPDLHSELNLSSLELGDSALYFCASTFLDRGRSVTYEQYFGPGTRLTVT.

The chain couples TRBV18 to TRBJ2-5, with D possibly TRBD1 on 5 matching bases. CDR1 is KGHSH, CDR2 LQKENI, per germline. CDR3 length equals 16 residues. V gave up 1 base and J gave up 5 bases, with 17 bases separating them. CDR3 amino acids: CASSPLQGRMSETQYF. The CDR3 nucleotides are TGTGCCAGCTCACCACTCCAGGGCCGGATGTCGGAGACCCAGTACTTC.

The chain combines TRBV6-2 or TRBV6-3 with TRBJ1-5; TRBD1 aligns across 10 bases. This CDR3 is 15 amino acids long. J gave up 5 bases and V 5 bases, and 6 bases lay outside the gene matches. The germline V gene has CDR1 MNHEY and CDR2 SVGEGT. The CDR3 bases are TGTGCCAGCAGTAGCCGGGACAGGGGTGATCAGCCCCAGCATTTT. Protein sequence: CASSSRDRGDQPQHF.

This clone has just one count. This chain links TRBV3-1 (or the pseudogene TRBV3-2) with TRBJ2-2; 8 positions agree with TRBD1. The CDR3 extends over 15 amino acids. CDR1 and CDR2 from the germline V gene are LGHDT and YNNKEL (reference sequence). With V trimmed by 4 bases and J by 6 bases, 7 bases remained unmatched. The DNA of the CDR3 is TGTGCCAGCAGCCCCAGGGGGCAATCGGCCGGGGAGCTGTTTTTT. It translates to CASSPRGQSAGELFF.

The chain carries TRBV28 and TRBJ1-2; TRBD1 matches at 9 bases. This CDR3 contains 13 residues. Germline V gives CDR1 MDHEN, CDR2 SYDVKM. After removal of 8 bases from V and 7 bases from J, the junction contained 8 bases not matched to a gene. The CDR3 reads CASGMDRGAGYTF. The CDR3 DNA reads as TGTGCCAGCGGAATGGACAGGGGAGCTGGCTACACCTTC.

CDR3 sequence: CASSLGGLAGGSDTQYF. The DNA of the CDR3 is TGCGCCAGCAGCTTGGGCGGACTAGCGGGGGGGAGCGATACCCAGTACTTC. V gene TRBV5-1 combines with J gene TRBJ2-5; 15 nucleotides agree with TRBD2. CDR3 length equals 17 residues. CDR1 is SGHRS, CDR2 YFSETQ, per germline. V shed 0 bases, J shed 8 bases, and the junction held 8 bases outside the gene matches.

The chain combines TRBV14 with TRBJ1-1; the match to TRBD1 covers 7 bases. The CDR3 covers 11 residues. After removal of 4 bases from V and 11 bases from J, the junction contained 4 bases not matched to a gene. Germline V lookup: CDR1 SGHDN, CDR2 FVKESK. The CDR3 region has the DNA TGTGCCAGCAGCCTTGACAGGGACGCTTTCTTT. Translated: CASSLDRDAFF.

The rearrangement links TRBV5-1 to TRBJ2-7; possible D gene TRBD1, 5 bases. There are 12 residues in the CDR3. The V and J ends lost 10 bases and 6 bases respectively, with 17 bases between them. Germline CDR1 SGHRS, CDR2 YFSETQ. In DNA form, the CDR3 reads TGCGCCTCCGGGCAGGGTCAGGGCGAGCAGTACTTC. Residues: CASGQGQGEQYF.

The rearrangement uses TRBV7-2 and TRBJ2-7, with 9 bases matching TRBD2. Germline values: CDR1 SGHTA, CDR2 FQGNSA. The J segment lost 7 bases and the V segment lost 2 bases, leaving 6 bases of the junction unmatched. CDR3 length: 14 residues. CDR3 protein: CASSLSGGPLEQYF. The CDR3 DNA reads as TGTGCCAGCAGCTTAAGCGGGGGGCCTCTGGAGCAGTACTTC.

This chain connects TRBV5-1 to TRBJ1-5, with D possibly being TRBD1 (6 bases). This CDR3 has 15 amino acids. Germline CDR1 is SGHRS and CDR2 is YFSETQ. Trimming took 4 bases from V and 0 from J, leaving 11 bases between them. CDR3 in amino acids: CASSDGTFSNQPQHF. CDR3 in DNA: TGCGCCAGCAGCGATGGGACATTTAGCAATCAGCCCCAGCATTTT.

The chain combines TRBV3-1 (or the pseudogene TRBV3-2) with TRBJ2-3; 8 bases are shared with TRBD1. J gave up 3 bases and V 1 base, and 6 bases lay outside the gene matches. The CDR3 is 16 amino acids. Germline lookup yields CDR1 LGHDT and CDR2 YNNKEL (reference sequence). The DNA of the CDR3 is TGTGCCAGCAGCCAAGGCGCAGGGGGCTGGACAGATACGCAGTATTTT. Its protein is CASSQGAGGWTDTQYF.

CDR3: CASSPQVGAASYEQYF. CDR3 nucleotides: TGTGCCAGCAGCCCACAGGTGGGGGCTGCCTCCTACGAGCAGTACTTC. V gene TRBV7-8 combines with J gene TRBJ2-7; D possibly corresponds to TRBD1 (6 bases). Germline V lookup: CDR1 SGHVS, CDR2 FQNEAQ. Trimming removed 5 bases at V and 0 bases at J, with 17 bases between. The CDR3 is 16 residues long.

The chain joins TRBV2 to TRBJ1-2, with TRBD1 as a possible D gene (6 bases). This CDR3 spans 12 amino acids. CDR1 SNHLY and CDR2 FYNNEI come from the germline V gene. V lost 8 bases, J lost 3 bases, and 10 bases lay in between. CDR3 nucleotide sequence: TGTGCCAGCGGGAACAGGGACTATGGCTACACCTTC. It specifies CASGNRDYGYTF.